The rows below give T cell receptor beta chains drawn from one sample of a study of post-analysis software for immune sequencing data. TCRdb reprocessed the PCR reads via MiXCR and lists one record per CDR3 protein. The data contain over 150,000 distinct CDR3 sequences, under 40% of them seen just once; the ten biggest clones take up approximately 30%. Source: blood, taken after autologous hematopoietic stem cell transplantation. These receptors originate from a girl aged 10 to 17 with multiple sclerosis. CDR3s include the opening cysteine and the closing phenylalanine or tryptophan. Each record gives: D gene, clone size, V gene, J gene, CDR3 protein, CDR3 DNA. The D gene is left open where the match is weak. Not all rows give a size; the values are once, few, many and, for expanded clones, a class.

.	few	TRBV18	TRBJ1-2	CASSPLYRTYGYTF	TGTGCCAGCTCACCACTATACAGGACCTATGGCTACACCTTC
TRBD2	.	TRBV7-9	TRBJ2-7	CASSPRGADDSYEQYF	TGTGCCAGCAGCCCGCGGGGGGCCGACGACTCCTACGAGCAGTACTTC
TRBD2	few	TRBV6-1	TRBJ2-1	CASSGTSEQPLTYNEQFF	TGTGCCAGCAGTGGGACTAGCGAACAACCTCTCACCTACAATGAGCAGTTCTTC
.	many	TRBV29-1	TRBJ2-3	CSVEGGATDTQYF	TGCAGCGTTGAGGGGGGCGCAACAGATACGCAGTATTTT
.	few	TRBV5-1	TRBJ2-7	CASSSYGDNDYEQYF	TGCGCCAGCAGCTCTTACGGGGACAACGACTACGAGCAGTACTTC
.	.	TRBV7-8	TRBJ1-2	CTSTLSRAYGYTF	TGTACCAGCACCCTGAGCAGGGCCTATGGCTACACCTTC
TRBD2	many	TRBV24-1	TRBJ2-1	CATSDPGLAGGSSYNEQFF	TGTGCCACCAGTGACCCTGGACTAGCGGGAGGAAGCTCCTACAATGAGCAGTTCTTC
.	few	TRBV6-2/TRBV6-3	TRBJ2-5	CASSGQTTEETQYF	TGTGCCAGCTCAGGCCAGACTACTGAAGAGACCCAGTACTTC
TRBD2	.	TRBV29-1	TRBJ2-3	CSVVLAGPDTQYF	TGCAGCGTTGTACTAGCGGGACCAGATACGCAGTATTTT
TRBD2	.	TRBV20-1	TRBJ2-7	CSADPPLAGGRHEQYF	TGCAGTGCCGACCCCCCCCTGGCGGGAGGGCGCCACGAGCAGTACTTC
.	many	TRBV11-2	TRBJ2-5	CASSFTAHRLDETQYF	TGTGCCAGCAGCTTTACCGCACATCGACTAGACGAGACCCAGTACTTC
TRBD1	.	TRBV4-1	TRBJ1-2	CASSQSDRGDYGYTF	TGCGCCAGCAGCCAGTCTGACAGGGGTGACTATGGCTACACCTTC
TRBD2	.	TRBV6-2/TRBV6-3	TRBJ2-5	CASSTWTSGYQETQYF	TGTGCCAGCAGTACTTGGACTAGCGGGTACCAAGAGACCCAGTACTTC
.	few	TRBV20-1	TRBJ2-3	CSASPRSTEVTDTQYF	TGCAGTGCTAGCCCCCGGTCTACCGAGGTCACAGATACGCAGTATTTT
.	.	TRBV7-6	TRBJ1-2	CASSFHPQRINYGYTF	TGTGCCAGCAGCTTCCACCCCCAGAGAATTAACTATGGCTACACCTTC
.	many	TRBV10-3	TRBJ2-1	CAISPGTVNNEQFF	TGTGCCATCAGTCCAGGGACGGTTAACAATGAGCAGTTCTTC
.	.	TRBV5-1	TRBJ2-7	CASSSEYRDRTPSSYEQYF	TGCGCCAGCAGCTCCGAGTACCGGGACCGAACGCCGAGCTCCTACGAGCAGTACTTC
TRBD1	.	TRBV25-1	TRBJ2-1	CASSEETGMYEQFF	TGTGCCAGCAGTGAAGAGACAGGGATGTATGAGCAGTTCTTC
TRBD1	.	TRBV28	TRBJ2-3	CASVAGQGWGTQYF	TGTGCCAGCGTGGCCGGACAGGGATGGGGTACGCAGTATTTT
TRBD2	.	TRBV5-1	TRBJ2-1	CASSLLAGRNEQFF	TGCGCCAGCAGCTTGCTAGCGGGACGGAATGAGCAGTTCTTC
.	.	TRBV20-1	TRBJ1-5	CSAGSNQPQHF	TGCAGTGCTGGAAGTAATCAGCCCCAGCATTTT
.	.	TRBV28	TRBJ2-7	CASTIPRDPYEQYF	TGTGCCAGCACCATACCCCGGGATCCCTACGAGCAGTACTTC
TRBD2	few	TRBV7-3	TRBJ2-1	CASSPNLGLADNEQFF	TGTGCCAGCAGCCCAAACCTGGGACTAGCGGACAATGAGCAGTTCTTC
TRBD2	.	TRBV6-1	TRBJ2-5	CASSESSGSVETQYF	TGTGCCAGCAGTGAATCTAGCGGGAGCGTAGAGACCCAGTACTTC
.	many	TRBV4-3	TRBJ2-7	CASSQDSGYEQYF	TGCGCCAGCAGCCAAGATTCCGGATACGAGCAGTACTTC
.	.	TRBV7-8	TRBJ2-3	CASSLLSTDTQYF	TGTGCCAGCAGCCTCCTGAGCACAGATACGCAGTATTTT
.	many	TRBV10-3	TRBJ2-3	CAIRDPKVTDTQYF	TGTGCCATCAGGGACCCTAAAGTCACAGATACGCAGTATTTT
TRBD2	few	TRBV20-1	TRBJ2-1	CSVTSGSYEQFF	TGCAGTGTGACTAGCGGGAGCTATGAGCAGTTCTTC
.	.	TRBV20-1	TRBJ1-2	CSASHGEVGEGYTF	TGCAGTGCTAGTCATGGGGAGGTAGGGGAGGGCTACACCTTC
TRBD2	.	TRBV11-2	TRBJ2-3	CASSAYEGSGRVTDTQYF	TGTGCCAGCAGCGCCTACGAGGGTAGCGGGAGGGTTACGGATACGCAGTATTTT
TRBD2	many	TRBV20-1	TRBJ2-3	CSASGGLAGGETDTQYF	TGCAGTGCTAGCGGGGGACTAGCGGGAGGAGAGACAGATACGCAGTATTTT
.	few	TRBV14	TRBJ2-7	CASSQAPYEQYF	TGTGCCAGCAGCCAAGCCCCCTACGAGCAGTACTTC
TRBD2	few	TRBV10-2	TRBJ2-3	CASMRGGRTDTQYF	TGCGCCAGCATGAGGGGCGGGAGGACAGATACGCAGTATTTT
.	.	TRBV6-1	TRBJ2-6	CASTLRKADPNSGANVLTF	TGTGCCAGCACCTTACGCAAGGCGGACCCAAACTCTGGGGCCAACGTCCTGACTTTC
.	.	TRBV29-1	TRBJ2-7	CSVETYYEQYF	TGCAGCGTTGAAACCTACTACGAGCAGTACTTC
TRBD2	.	TRBV28	TRBJ2-1	CASSLAGGLEQFF	TGTGCCAGCAGTCTAGCGGGAGGGCTTGAGCAGTTCTTC
TRBD2	.	TRBV10-3	TRBJ2-7	CAIARTSGNEQYF	TGTGCCATCGCCCGGACTAGCGGGAATGAGCAGTACTTC
.	few	TRBV4-1	TRBJ2-5	CASSQDWWRGWTQYF	TGCGCCAGCAGCCAAGATTGGTGGAGGGGGTGGACCCAGTACTTC
TRBD2	.	TRBV19	TRBJ2-7	CASSDLAGSYEQYF	TGTGCCAGTAGTGATCTAGCGGGATCCTACGAGCAGTACTTC
.	few	TRBV5-1	TRBJ2-1	CASSYGGGRSYNEQFF	TGCGCCAGCAGCTATGGGGGCGGGAGATCCTACAATGAGCAGTTCTTC
.	.	TRBV6-6	TRBJ2-5	CASSYEGPSGETQYF	TGTGCCAGCAGTTACGAGGGCCCCTCAGGGGAGACCCAGTACTTC
.	.	TRBV5-1	TRBJ2-6	CASTSPSGANVLTF	TGCGCCAGCACCAGCCCATCTGGGGCCAACGTCCTGACTTTC
.	.	TRBV7-2	TRBJ2-7	CASSLVGNVRAYEQYF	TGTGCCAGCAGCTTAGTCGGCAATGTCCGCGCCTACGAGCAGTACTTC
TRBD2	.	TRBV20-1	TRBJ2-7	CSAPRGGGDEQYF	TGCAGTGCCCCTCGGGGCGGGGGAGACGAGCAGTACTTC
TRBD2	.	TRBV10-3	TRBJ2-3	CAISEKSGGSTDTQYF	TGTGCCATCAGTGAGAAGAGCGGGGGAAGCACAGATACGCAGTATTTT
.	.	TRBV18	TRBJ1-2	CASSGRDYGYTF	TGTGCCAGCTCCGGGCGAGACTATGGCTACACCTTC